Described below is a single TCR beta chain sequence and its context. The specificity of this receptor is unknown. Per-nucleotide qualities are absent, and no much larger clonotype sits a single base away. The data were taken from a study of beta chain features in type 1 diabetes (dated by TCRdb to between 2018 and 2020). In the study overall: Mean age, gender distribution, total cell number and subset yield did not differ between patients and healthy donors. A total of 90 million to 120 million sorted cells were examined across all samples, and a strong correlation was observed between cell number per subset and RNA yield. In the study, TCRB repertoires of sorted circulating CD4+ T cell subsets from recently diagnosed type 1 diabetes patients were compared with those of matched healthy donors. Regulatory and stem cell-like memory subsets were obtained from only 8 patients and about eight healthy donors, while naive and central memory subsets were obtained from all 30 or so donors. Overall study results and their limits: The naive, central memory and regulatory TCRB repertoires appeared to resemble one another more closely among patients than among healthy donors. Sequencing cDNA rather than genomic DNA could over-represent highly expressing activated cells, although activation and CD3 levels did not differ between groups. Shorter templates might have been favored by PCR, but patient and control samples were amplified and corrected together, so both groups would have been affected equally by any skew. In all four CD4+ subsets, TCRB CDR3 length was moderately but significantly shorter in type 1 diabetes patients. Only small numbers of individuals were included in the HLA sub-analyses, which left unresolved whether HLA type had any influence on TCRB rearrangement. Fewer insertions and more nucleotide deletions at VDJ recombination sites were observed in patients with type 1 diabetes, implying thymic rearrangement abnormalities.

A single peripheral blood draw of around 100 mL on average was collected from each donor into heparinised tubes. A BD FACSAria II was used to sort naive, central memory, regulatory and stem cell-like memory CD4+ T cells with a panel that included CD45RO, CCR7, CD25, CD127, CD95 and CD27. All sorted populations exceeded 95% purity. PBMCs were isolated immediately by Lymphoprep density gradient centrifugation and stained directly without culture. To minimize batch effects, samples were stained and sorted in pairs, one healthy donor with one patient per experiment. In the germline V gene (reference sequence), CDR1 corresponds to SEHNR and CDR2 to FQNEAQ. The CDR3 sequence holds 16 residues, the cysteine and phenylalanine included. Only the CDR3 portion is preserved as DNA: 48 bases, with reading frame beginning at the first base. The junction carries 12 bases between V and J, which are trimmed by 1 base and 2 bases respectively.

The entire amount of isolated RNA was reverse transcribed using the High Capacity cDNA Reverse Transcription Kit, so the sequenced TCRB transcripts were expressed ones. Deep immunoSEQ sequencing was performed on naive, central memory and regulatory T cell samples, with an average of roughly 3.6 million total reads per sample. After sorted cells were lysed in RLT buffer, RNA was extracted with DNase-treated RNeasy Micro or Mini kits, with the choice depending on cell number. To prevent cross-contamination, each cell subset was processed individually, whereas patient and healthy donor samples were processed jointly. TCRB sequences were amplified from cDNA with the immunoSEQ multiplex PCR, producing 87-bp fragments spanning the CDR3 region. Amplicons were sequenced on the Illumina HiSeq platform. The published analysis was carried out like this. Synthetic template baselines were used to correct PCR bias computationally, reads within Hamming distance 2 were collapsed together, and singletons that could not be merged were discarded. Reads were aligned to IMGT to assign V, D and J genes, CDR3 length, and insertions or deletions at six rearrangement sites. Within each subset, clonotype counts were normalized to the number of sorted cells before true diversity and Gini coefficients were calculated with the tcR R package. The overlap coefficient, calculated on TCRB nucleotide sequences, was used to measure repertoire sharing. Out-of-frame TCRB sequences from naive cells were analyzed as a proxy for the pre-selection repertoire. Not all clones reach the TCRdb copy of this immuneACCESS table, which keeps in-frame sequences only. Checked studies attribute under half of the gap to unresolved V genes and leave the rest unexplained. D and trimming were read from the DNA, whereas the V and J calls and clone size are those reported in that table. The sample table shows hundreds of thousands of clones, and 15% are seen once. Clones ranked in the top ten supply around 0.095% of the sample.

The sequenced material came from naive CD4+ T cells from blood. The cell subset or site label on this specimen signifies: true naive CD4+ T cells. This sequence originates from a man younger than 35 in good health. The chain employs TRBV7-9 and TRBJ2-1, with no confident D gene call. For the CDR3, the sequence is CASSLGAGSPYNEQFF. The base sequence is TGTGCCAGCAGCTTAGGGGCAGGATCTCCCTACAATGAGCAGTTCTTC.